The rows below give T cell receptor beta chains drawn from one sample of a study of blood T cell repertoires in COVID-19. Generated by immunoSEQ multiplex PCR, the TCRdb table keeps only in-frame clones and is missing some. The sample lists about 210,000 clones; about 91% were seen once. Material: peripheral blood. Source of these receptors: a woman aged 35 to 49 with acute or convalescent COVID-19. CDR3s include the opening cysteine and the closing phenylalanine or tryptophan. The order of the fields is V gene, clone size, J gene, D gene, CDR3 DNA, CDR3 protein. D genes are given only for firm matches. Expanded clones are given a class, and other clones once, few, many or no size at all.

TRBV2,NA,TRBJ2-1,TRBD2,TGTGCCAGCAGTGGCGGGACTAGCGGGGGGTCTTGGGTCTTC,CASSGGTSGGSWVF
TRBV5-1,NA,TRBJ1-2,TRBD1,TGCGCCAGCAGCCCCAGACAGGGGAAGAAATTAGATGGCTACACCTTC,CASSPRQGKKLDGYTF
TRBV18,NA,TRBJ2-3,NA,TGTGCCAGCTCAGCCTCACCCCCCTGGGCGGGGAGCACAGATACGCAGTATTTT,CASSASPPWAGSTDTQYF
TRBV5-8,NA,TRBJ1-2,TRBD1,TGTGCCAGCACCTTGGACAGGGAAGGCCTAAACTATGGCTACACCTTC,CASTLDREGLNYGYTF
TRBV5-1,NA,TRBJ1-3,NA,TGCGCCAGCAGCCACGGACAGTCCTCTGGAAACACCATATATTTT,CASSHGQSSGNTIYF
TRBV7-2,NA,TRBJ2-5,TRBD1,TGTGCCAGCAGCTTGGGGGGGGGACAGGGTGCGCAAGAGACCCAGTACTTC,CASSLGGGQGAQETQYF
TRBV7-9,NA,TRBJ1-3,NA,TGTGCCAGCAGGGGGCCGGCTGGAAACACCATATATTTT,CASRGPAGNTIYF
TRBV19,NA,TRBJ1-5,NA,TGTGCTACTAGGGGGAGACCCTATAGCAATCAGCCCCAGCATTTT,CATRGRPYSNQPQHF
TRBV27,NA,TRBJ1-2,NA,TGTGCCAGCAGTGGGCGTCGGAGGGGTAACTATGGCTACACCTTC,CASSGRRRGNYGYTF
TRBV7-6,NA,TRBJ2-2,NA,TGTGCCAGCAGCCCCCAGACCGGGGAGCTGTTTTTT,CASSPQTGELFF
TRBV3-1/TRBV3-2,few,TRBJ2-2,TRBD1,TGTGCCAGCAGCACCCGACAGGGATACACCGGGGAGCTGTTTTTT,CASSTRQGYTGELFF
TRBV7-2,NA,TRBJ1-6,NA,TGTGCCAGCAGCTTGCACTTTATCCCCCTCCACTTT,CASSLHFIPLHF
TRBV27,NA,TRBJ1-3,NA,TGTGCCAGCAGCCAGAGCAGGGGTGGAAACACCATATATTTT,CASSQSRGGNTIYF
TRBV11-2,NA,TRBJ2-3,NA,TGTGCCAGCAGCTTGCGCGCCCGACAAAGCACAGATACGCAGTATTTT,CASSLRARQSTDTQYF
TRBV5-1,NA,TRBJ2-3,TRBD1,TGCGCCAGCAGCTCTGGACAGGGCGTAGACACGCAGTATTTT,CASSSGQGVDTQYF
TRBV6-5,NA,TRBJ1-1,NA,TGTGCCAGCAGTCCGGACGGGACAAGGGGCACTGAAGCTTTCTTT,CASSPDGTRGTEAFF
TRBV30,NA,TRBJ1-2,TRBD1,TGTGCCTGGAGTCCCATTGGACAGGGCGGGCACGGCTACACCTTC,CAWSPIGQGGHGYTF
TRBV9,NA,TRBJ1-2,NA,TGTGCCAGCAGCGTAGAGGAGTACAGGGAAAGCGGCTACACCTTC,CASSVEEYRESGYTF
TRBV18,NA,TRBJ1-2,TRBD1,TGTGCCAGCTCCCCTGGACAGGGGGGGGATGGCTACACCTTC,CASSPGQGGDGYTF
TRBV7-8,NA,TRBJ1-5,NA,TGTGCCAGCAGCTTAGGGCAGGGGTTTCAGCCCCAGCATTTT,CASSLGQGFQPQHF
TRBV18,once,TRBJ2-3,NA,TGTGCCAGCTCTCGGAGGCGCACAGATACGCAGTATTTT,CASSRRRTDTQYF
TRBV9,NA,TRBJ2-1,TRBD2,TGTGCCAGCAGCGTAGGATTTACTAGCGGGGCTCACAATGAGCAGTTCTTC,CASSVGFTSGAHNEQFF
TRBV29-1,NA,TRBJ2-3,TRBD2,TGCAGCGTTGTAGCGGGGGGGTTCCCTAGCACAGATACGCAGTATTTT,CSVVAGGFPSTDTQYF
TRBV21-1,NA,TRBJ1-1,NA,TGTGCCAGCATCAAAATACAGGGTTTTTCTGAAGCTTTCTTT,CASIKIQGFSEAFF
TRBV18,NA,TRBJ1-2,NA,TGTGCCAGCTCACCGCGGGAGGCCTATGGCTACACCTTC,CASSPREAYGYTF
TRBV2,once,TRBJ1-5,NA,TGTGCCAGCAGCCCGAGTGGACAGTCCAGGCAGCCCCAGCATTTT,CASSPSGQSRQPQHF
TRBV5-5,NA,TRBJ1-2,NA,TGTGCCAGCAGCTTGGAACAGGTTCGTGACTACACCTTC,CASSLEQVRDYTF
TRBV27,NA,TRBJ1-3,TRBD1,TGTGCCAGCAGCCGACAGGGCTCCTCTGGAAACACCATATATTTT,CASSRQGSSGNTIYF
TRBV6-5,NA,TRBJ1-5,TRBD1,TGTGCCAGCAGACCTCCAGGGGGACAGCCCCAGCATTTT,CASRPPGGQPQHF
TRBV5-1,NA,TRBJ2-1,TRBD2,TGCGCCAGCAGCTCTGGAGGGAGGGTGGATGAGCAGTTCTTC,CASSSGGRVDEQFF
TRBV30,NA,TRBJ1-2,TRBD1,TGTGCCTGGAGTGTTCGCCGCAGGGGGGACTATGGCTACACCTTC,CAWSVRRRGDYGYTF